This TCR beta chain originates from a study of cytomegalovirus exposure and HLA in healthy donors. Study outcomes and limitations: According to an earlier analysis, most TCR beta V segments yielded productive rearrangements about 87% or about 30% of the time. In all likelihood, a cluster of highly shared sequence variants was a sequencing artifact. Equally common other TCR beta chains were less clonally expanded than HLA-associated ones, a later analysis found. The authors reported that TCR beta sequences could predict HLA-A and HLA-B alleles. These predictions were accurate for most subjects in the first cohort.

A word on this clone: Its matching antigen is unknown.

The PCR employed 60 Vbeta primers together with 13 Jbeta primers. TCRdb's copy holds only in-frame clones and misses some; the assay was immunoSEQ multiplex PCR. The table records over 100,000 clones, about 74% of them present only once. The V segment lost 2 bases and the J segment 4 bases; nucleotides outside the gene matches: 8. Germline V gives CDR1 MNHEY, CDR2 SVGAGI. The CDR3 contains 16 residues. The source of this sequence is a male donor in good health and CMV-seronegative. The material sequenced was PBMCs. The rearrangement uses TRBV6-5 and TRBJ2-7; 10 nucleotides agree with TRBD2. In DNA, the CDR3 is TGTGCCAGCAGTTACGCTAGCGGGGGCTCCAAATACGAGCAGTACTTC. Amino acid sequence: CASSYASGGSKYEQYF.